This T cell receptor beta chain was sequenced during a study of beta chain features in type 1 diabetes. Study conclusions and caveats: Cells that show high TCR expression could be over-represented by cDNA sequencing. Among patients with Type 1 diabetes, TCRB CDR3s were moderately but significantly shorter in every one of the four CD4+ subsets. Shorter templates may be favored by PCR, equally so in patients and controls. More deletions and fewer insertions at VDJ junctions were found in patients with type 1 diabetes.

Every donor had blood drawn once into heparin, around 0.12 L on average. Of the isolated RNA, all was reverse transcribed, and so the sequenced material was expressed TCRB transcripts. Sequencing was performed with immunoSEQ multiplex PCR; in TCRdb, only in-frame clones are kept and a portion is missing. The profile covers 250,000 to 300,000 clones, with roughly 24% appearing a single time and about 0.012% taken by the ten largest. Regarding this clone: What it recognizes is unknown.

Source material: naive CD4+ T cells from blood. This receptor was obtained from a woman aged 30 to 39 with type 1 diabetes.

The CDR3 here is CASNQDRGQEETQYF. CDR3 sequence (DNA): TGTGCCAGCAATCAGGACAGGGGGCAGGAAGAGACCCAGTACTTC. The chain combines TRBV2 with TRBJ2-5, with 11 bases that match TRBD1. V lost 7 bases to trimming and J lost 3 bases; unmatched junction nucleotides: 7. Germline V gene lookup returns CDR1 SNHLY and CDR2 FYNNEI. This CDR3 is 15 amino acids long.